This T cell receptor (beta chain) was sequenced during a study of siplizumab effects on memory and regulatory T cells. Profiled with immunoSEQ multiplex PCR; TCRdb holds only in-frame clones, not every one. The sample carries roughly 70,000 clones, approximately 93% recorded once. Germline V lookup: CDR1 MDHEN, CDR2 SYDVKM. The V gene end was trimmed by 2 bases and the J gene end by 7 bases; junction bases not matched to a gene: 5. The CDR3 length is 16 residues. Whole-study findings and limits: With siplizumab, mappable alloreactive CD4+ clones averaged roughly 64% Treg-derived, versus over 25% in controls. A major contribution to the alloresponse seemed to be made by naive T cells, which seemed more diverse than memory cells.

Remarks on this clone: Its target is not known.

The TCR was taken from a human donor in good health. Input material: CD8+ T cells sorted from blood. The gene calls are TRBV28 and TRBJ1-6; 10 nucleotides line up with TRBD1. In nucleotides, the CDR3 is TGTGCCAGCAGTTTAAGACAGGGGGCTGGGAATTCACCCCTCCACTTT. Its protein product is CASSLRQGAGNSPLHF. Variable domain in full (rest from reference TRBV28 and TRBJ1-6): DVKVTQSSRYLVKRTGEKVFLECVQDMDHENMFWYRQDPGLGLRLIYFSYDVKMKEKGDIPEGYSVSREKKERFSLILESASTNQTSMYLCASSLRQGAGNSPLHFGNGTRLTVT.